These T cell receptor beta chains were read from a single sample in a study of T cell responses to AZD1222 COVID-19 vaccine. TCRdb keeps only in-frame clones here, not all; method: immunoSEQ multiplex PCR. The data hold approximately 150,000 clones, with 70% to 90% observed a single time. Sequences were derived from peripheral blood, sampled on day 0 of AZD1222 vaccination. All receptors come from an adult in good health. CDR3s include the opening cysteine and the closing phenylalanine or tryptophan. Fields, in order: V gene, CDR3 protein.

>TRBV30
CAWRSRAYGYTF
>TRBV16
CASSQWVFGNNEKLFF
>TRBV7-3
CASSHNGLSYTF
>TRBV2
CASSPPNQPQHF
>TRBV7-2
CASSLRRVRTDTQYF
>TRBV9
CASSAGTAGNTIYF
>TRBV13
CASSPKSTGTSGRWNEQFF
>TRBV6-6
CASSIRLVSEQYF
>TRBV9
CASSVDPNQPQHF
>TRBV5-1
CASSTGQAHSYEQYF
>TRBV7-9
CASSQPQGNYGYTF
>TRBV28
CASSFSARMNYGYTF